This is a list of T cell receptor beta chains from one sample in a study of blood T cell repertoires in COVID-19. Method: immunoSEQ multiplex PCR; TCRdb's copy keeps in-frame clones and lacks some. The sample has about 72,000 clones; 70% to 85% are singletons. Sample: peripheral blood. These receptor sequences come from a man aged 60 to 69 with acute or convalescent COVID-19. The CDR3 runs from the conserved cysteine through the conserved F or W. D genes are given only for firm matches. A row's size may be missing; if present it is once, few, many or a size class.

j_call	v_call	clone_size	d_call	cdr3_aa	cdr3_nt
TRBJ1-6	TRBV3-1/TRBV3-2	-	TRBD1	CASSQGQIYNSPLHF	TGTGCCAGCAGCCAGGGACAGATCTATAATTCACCCCTCCACTTT
TRBJ2-7	TRBV11-2	-	TRBD1	CASSLGQGGRTYEQYF	TGTGCCAGCAGCTTGGGACAGGGCGGGAGAACCTACGAGCAGTACTTC
TRBJ1-2	TRBV6-5	-	-	CASSYSSVRGDYGYTF	TGTGCCAGCAGTTACTCGTCTGTCAGGGGCGACTATGGCTACACCTTC
TRBJ2-1	TRBV7-2	once	-	CASGHGGAGKDEQFF	TGTGCCAGCGGCCATGGGGGCGCGGGTAAGGATGAGCAGTTCTTC
TRBJ2-2	TRBV11-2	-	TRBD1	CASCGLTGVAGELFF	TGTGCCAGCTGTGGGCTGACAGGGGTCGCCGGGGAGCTGTTTTTT
TRBJ2-3	TRBV5-1	once	TRBD2	CASSTGTSTLDTQYF	TGCGCCAGCAGCACCGGGACTAGCACATTAGATACGCAGTATTTT
TRBJ1-2	TRBV11-3	-	-	CASSLQGIYGYTF	TGTGCCAGCAGCTTACAGGGGATTTATGGCTACACCTTC
TRBJ2-7	TRBV7-9	-	-	CASSLVMSSYEQYF	TGTGCCAGCAGCTTAGTTATGAGCTCCTACGAGCAGTACTTC
TRBJ1-4	TRBV6-6	-	TRBD1	CASSRTGGEFRREKLFF	TGTGCCAGCAGTCGGACAGGGGGCGAGTTCAGAAGAGAAAAACTGTTTTTT
TRBJ2-2	TRBV5-1	-	-	CASSLTGSTGELFF	TGCGCCAGCAGCCTCACAGGGAGCACCGGGGAGCTGTTTTTT
TRBJ2-3	TRBV14	-	-	CASSPGVSLTDTQYF	TGTGCCAGCAGCCCAGGGGTCAGCCTCACAGATACGCAGTATTTT
TRBJ1-5	TRBV6-2/TRBV6-3	-	-	CASSQTRQPQHF	TGTGCCAGCAGCCAGACACGTCAGCCCCAGCATTTT
TRBJ2-2	TRBV2	-	-	CASSEAPPTANTGELFF	TGTGCCAGCAGTGAAGCGCCCCCGACAGCGAACACCGGGGAGCTGTTTTTT
TRBJ2-1	TRBV7-2	once	TRBD2	CASSRVAGGGYNEQFF	TGTGCCAGCAGCCGTGTTGCGGGCGGGGGATACAATGAGCAGTTCTTC
TRBJ2-7	TRBV20-1	-	-	CSAALGHEQYF	TGCAGTGCTGCTCTGGGGCACGAGCAGTACTTC
TRBJ2-7	TRBV4-3	-	-	CASSQVSGTYEQYF	TGCGCCAGCAGCCAAGTTTCAGGTACCTACGAGCAGTACTTC
TRBJ1-1	TRBV6-5	-	-	CASRRNTEAFF	TGTGCCAGTCGGAGGAACACTGAAGCTTTCTTT
TRBJ2-3	TRBV7-2	-	-	CASTNGGKDTQYF	TGTGCCAGCACCAACGGGGGTAAGGATACGCAGTATTTT
TRBJ1-2	TRBV9	-	TRBD1	CASSSDRGYGYTF	TGTGCCAGCAGCTCGGACAGGGGATATGGCTACACCTTC
TRBJ1-3	TRBV6-2/TRBV6-3	-	-	CASSSTGNTIYF	TGTGCCAGCAGCTCCACTGGAAACACCATATATTTT
TRBJ2-7	TRBV7-2	-	TRBD1	CASSIITGGEQYF	TGTGCCAGCAGCATCATCACAGGGGGCGAGCAGTACTTC
TRBJ2-1	TRBV11-3	-	TRBD1	CASSELTFGTGASNEQFF	TGTGCCAGCAGCGAGCTCACCTTCGGGACAGGGGCTTCTAATGAGCAGTTCTTC
TRBJ1-2	TRBV6-1	-	-	CASSERMWRNSNYGYTF	TGTGCCAGCAGTGAACGCATGTGGAGGAACTCTAACTATGGCTACACCTTC